Listed here are 8 T cell receptor beta chains from one sample, sequenced in a study of patients and donors after allogeneic stem cell transplantation. A single record per CDR3 protein comes from TCRdb applying MiXCR to the RT-PCR reads. The sample has about a million distinct CDR3 sequences; roughly 18% are singletons. The sample taken for sequencing was blood, either unsorted or a sorted T cell fraction (not recorded which). The receptors come from a human donor who was either an allogeneic HSCT recipient or a stem cell or donor lymphocyte infusion donor (not recorded which). It is not recorded whose cells these are; they may come from a transplant donor.

The chain carries TRBV7-6 and TRBJ2-7; 9 bases fit TRBD1. Trimming cost V 4 bases and J 5 bases; bases outside gene matches: 6. CDR3 length equals 14 residues. Germline V CDR1 and CDR2: SGHVS, FNYEAQ. For the CDR3, the DNA is TGTGCCAGCAGCTACCGGGACAGGGTCAACGAGCAGTACTTC. Translation: CASSYRDRVNEQYF.

This clonotype has just a few counts. V usage is TRBV29-1 and J usage is TRBJ2-1; D is unclear. This CDR3 contains 14 residues. Germline loops: CDR1 SQVTM, CDR2 ANQGSEA. Deletions cut 4 bases from V and 0 bases from J, with 10 bases between. This CDR3 is CSVVAESSYNEQFF. DNA of the CDR3: TGCAGCGTTGTTGCGGAAAGCTCCTACAATGAGCAGTTCTTC.

This clonotype was observed many times. This chain links TRBV12-3 or TRBV12-4 with TRBJ1-1; no reliable D call. The CDR3 contains 11 residues. Trimming took 7 bases from V and 4 from J, leaving 7 bases between them. The CDR3 sequence is CASTPVTEAFF. In nucleotides, the CDR3 is TGTGCCAGCACCCCCGTCACTGAAGCTTTCTTT.

This rearrangement joins TRBV4-3 to TRBJ2-3; no firm D call. The V and J ends lost 3 bases and 4 bases respectively, with 8 bases between them. Germline lookup yields CDR1 LGHNA and CDR2 YSLEER. This CDR3 is 13 amino acids long. The DNA of the CDR3 is TGCGCCAGCAGCCACACTACCCCAGATACGCAGTATTTT. This gives the protein CASSHTTPDTQYF.

This clonotype showed up just a few times. The rearrangement joins TRBV14 to TRBJ2-1, with 7 bases matching TRBD2. V lost 1 base to trimming and J lost 10 bases; unmatched junction nucleotides: 7. The germline CDR1 and CDR2 sequences are SGHDN and FVKESK. There are 14 residues in the CDR3. CDR3 residues: CASSQGGGWAEQFF. For the CDR3, the DNA is TGTGCCAGCAGCCAAGGGGGGGGATGGGCCGAGCAGTTCTTC.

This clonotype occurred many times. This sequence joins TRBV29-1 and TRBJ2-1; D is ambiguous. Trimming cost V 3 bases and J 4 bases, with 4 bases left between them. The CDR3 length is 11 residues. Per the germline V gene, CDR1 is SQVTM and CDR2 is ANQGSEA. The CDR3 region is CSVDRYNEQFF. The CDR3, as DNA: TGCAGCGTTGACAGATACAATGAGCAGTTCTTC.

This clonotype has only a few counts. The chain uses TRBV27 and TRBJ2-3, with D possibly TRBD2 on 5 matching bases. Germline values: CDR1 MNHEY, CDR2 SMNVEV (reference sequence). Between the trimmed V and J ends, which lost 0 bases and 0 bases, there was a span of 16 bases. The CDR3 has 18 residues. The CDR3 region has the DNA TGTGCCAGCAGTTTATCGTTCGGAGGATTTCCTAGCACAGATACGCAGTATTTT. This translates into CASSLSFGGFPSTDTQYF.

Only a few counts were recorded for this clonotype. J is TRBJ1-5 and V is TRBV27; 9 bases are shared with TRBD1. CDR1 and CDR2 from the germline V gene are MNHEY and SMNVEV (reference sequence). With 5 bases clipped from V and 3 bases from J, the junction kept 8 bases outside the gene matches. CDR3 length: 16 amino acids. DNA for the CDR3: TGTGCCAGCAGTCCCCAGACAGGGGGAATCAATCAGCCCCAGCATTTT. Residues: CASSPQTGGINQPQHF.